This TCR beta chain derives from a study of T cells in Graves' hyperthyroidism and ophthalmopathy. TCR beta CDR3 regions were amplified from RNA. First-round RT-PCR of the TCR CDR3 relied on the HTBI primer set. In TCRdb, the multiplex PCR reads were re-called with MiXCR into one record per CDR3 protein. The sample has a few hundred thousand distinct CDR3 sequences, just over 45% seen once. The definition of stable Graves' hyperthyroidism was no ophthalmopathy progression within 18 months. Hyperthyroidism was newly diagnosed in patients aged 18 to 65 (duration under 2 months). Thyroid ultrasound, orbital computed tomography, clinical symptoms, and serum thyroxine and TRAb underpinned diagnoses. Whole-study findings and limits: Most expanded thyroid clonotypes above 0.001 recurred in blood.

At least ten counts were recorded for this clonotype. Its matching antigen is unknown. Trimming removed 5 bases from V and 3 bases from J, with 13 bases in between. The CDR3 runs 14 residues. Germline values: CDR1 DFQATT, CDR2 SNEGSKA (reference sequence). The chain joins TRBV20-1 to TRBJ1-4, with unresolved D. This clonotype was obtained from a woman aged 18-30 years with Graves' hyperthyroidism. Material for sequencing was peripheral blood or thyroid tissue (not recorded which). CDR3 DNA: TGCAGTGCTCCAGTTTCGGGTTCTAATGAAAAACTGTTTTTT. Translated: CSAPVSGSNEKLFF.